Each of the 30 T cell receptor beta chains below was sequenced from the same sample in a study of blood T cells in healthy people across ages. Sample-barcoded 5' priming and a J-beta primer mix drove a second PCR of roughly 6 to 12 cycles. Using its own MiXCR run on the 5' RACE reads, TCRdb lists one record per CDR3 protein. The sample records fewer than 1 million distinct CDR3 sequences, roughly 44% being singletons. Source material: blood. The receptors were gathered from a man aged 55-75 years in good health.

This clonotype has only a few counts. The chain recombines TRBV4-1 with TRBJ2-7; 12 bases agree with TRBD1. The germline gives CDR1 MGHRA, CDR2 YSYEKL. The CDR3 is 16 residues long. J gave up 3 bases and V 4 bases, and 7 bases lay outside the gene matches. CDR3 coding DNA: TGCGCCAGCAGCCGGGACGGGGACAGGGGGCTCTACGAGCAGTACTTC. Translation: CASSRDGDRGLYEQYF.

This chain connects TRBV20-1 to TRBJ2-5; TRBD2 matches at 11 bases. The J segment lost 4 bases and the V segment lost 6 bases, leaving 10 bases of the junction unmatched. Germline V CDR1 and CDR2: DFQATT, SNEGSKA (reference sequence). This CDR3 comprises 15 residues. This chain's CDR3 is CSALGLAGGPETQYF. The CDR3 DNA reads as TGCAGTGCCTTAGGGCTAGCGGGGGGTCCAGAGACCCAGTACTTC.

The V call is TRBV28, the J call TRBJ2-5; D assignment may be TRBD1 or TRBD2 (5 bases each). Germline V gene data show CDR1 as MDHEN and CDR2 as SYDVKM. This CDR3 is 16 amino acids long. The V end was cut by 4 bases, the J end by 1 base, with 16 bases between. The CDR3 coding sequence is TGTGCCAGCAGTTCAGGGAGCGGAGCTCCCCAAGAGACCCAGTACTTC. Amino acid sequence: CASSSGSGAPQETQYF.

This clonotype occurred once. The chain employs TRBV12-3 or TRBV12-4 and TRBJ2-3; D might be TRBD1 or TRBD2, each matching 5 bases. Trimming shortened V by 3 bases and J by 2 bases, and 15 bases separated the two germline ends. The length of the CDR3 is 16 residues. CDR3 amino acids: CASSFYRDQITDTQYF. The DNA for the CDR3 is TGTGCCAGCAGTTTCTATAGGGACCAAATCACAGATACGCAGTATTTT.

The CDR3: CASSLVARGGLGELFF. For the CDR3, the DNA is TGTGCCAGCAGCTTAGTTGCAAGGGGAGGGCTGGGGGAGCTGTTTTTT. The chain joins TRBV7-2 to TRBJ2-2, with 7 bases fitting TRBD2. CDR1 is SGHTA and CDR2 is FQGNSA in the germline V gene. The CDR3 has 16 residues. The ends lost 1 base at V and 8 bases at J; junction bases unmatched: 10.

The chain links TRBV7-2 to TRBJ2-5; TRBD2 matches at 7 bases. J was trimmed by 1 base and V by 5 bases; bases with no gene match: 7. Germline CDR1 is SGHTA and CDR2 is FQGNSA. The CDR3 runs to 15 residues. The CDR3 is CASSPFRGVQETQYF. The CDR3 bases are TGTGCCAGCAGCCCCTTTCGGGGGGTCCAAGAGACCCAGTACTTC.

This clonotype was seen only a few times. The genes are TRBV15 and TRBJ2-7; D not certain. The V end was cut by 0 bases, the J end by 4 bases, with 4 bases between. The CDR3 runs to 12 residues. Germline lookup yields CDR1 LNHNV and CDR2 YYDKDF (reference sequence). CDR3 coding DNA: TGTGCCACCAGCAGAGATACGTACGAGCAGTACTTC. Translating it yields CATSRDTYEQYF.

This clonotype was seen a handful of times. The V and J genes are TRBV9 and TRBJ2-1, with D perhaps TRBD1 or TRBD2 (6 bases each). CDR3 length: 15 residues. Germline assignment: CDR1 SGDLS and CDR2 YYNGEE. The V and J ends lost 3 bases and 0 bases respectively, with 10 bases between them. This chain's CDR3 is CASSGGGYSYNEQFF. The CDR3 coding sequence is TGTGCCAGCAGCGGAGGGGGGTACTCCTACAATGAGCAGTTCTTC.

This clonotype is a singleton in its sample. This sequence joins TRBV4-3 and TRBJ1-5; possible D gene TRBD1, 5 bases. The germline CDR1 and CDR2 sequences are LGHNA and YSLEER. With 0 bases removed from V and 7 bases from J, the gap between germline ends came to 13 bases. The CDR3 loop spans 15 amino acids. The CDR3 here is CASSQDRAGGQPQHF. CDR3 nucleotide sequence: TGCGCCAGCAGCCAAGACAGGGCCGGTGGACAGCCCCAGCATTTT.

This clonotype appeared many times. This chain links TRBV2 with TRBJ2-1; D gene unclear. The V and J ends lost 5 bases and 8 bases respectively, with 13 bases between them. There are 13 residues in the CDR3. The germline CDR1 and CDR2 sequences are SNHLY and FYNNEI. The CDR3 loop reads CASSKSTWDEQFF. CDR3 bases: TGTGCCAGCAGTAAAAGTACGTGGGATGAGCAGTTCTTC.

Regarding this clonotype: A much larger clone is a single base away; this may be a read error. V is TRBV20-1 and J is TRBJ2-6, with 7 positions matching TRBD2. The length of the CDR3 is 17 residues. Germline V gene data show CDR1 as DFQATT and CDR2 as SNEGSKA (reference sequence). The trim removed 1 base at V and 2 bases at J, leaving 8 bases unmatched. CDR3 loop: CSARVGTIGAGANVLTF. The CDR3 nucleotides read TGCAGTGCTAGAGTGGGGACTATCGGGGCTGGGGCCAACGTCCTGACTTTC.

This clonotype has a handful of counts. In nucleotides, the CDR3 is TGTGCCAGCAGCTCGAGATCGGGGGTAGTGCAGTACTTC. Amino acid sequence: CASSSRSGVVQYF. V usage is TRBV3-1 and J usage is TRBJ2-5, with D possibly TRBD2 on 6 matching bases. Trimming left V 5 bases short and J 11 bases short, with 18 bases between. Germline CDR1 is LGHDT and CDR2 is YNNKEL (reference sequence). The CDR3 has 13 residues.

A few counts support this clonotype. The chain joins TRBV7-3 to TRBJ1-2; the D is unclear. The CDR3 extends over 13 amino acids. Germline CDR1 reads SGHTA; CDR2 reads FQGTGA. Trimming stripped 5 bases from V and 7 bases from J, with 14 bases between. In DNA, the CDR3 is TGTGCCAGCAGCCCAGACGGCGCCGGTGGCTACACCTTC. Its protein product is CASSPDGAGGYTF.

The chain carries TRBV28 and TRBJ2-1; the match to TRBD1 covers 7 bases. Germline CDR1 and CDR2: MDHEN and SYDVKM. V shed 10 bases, J shed 10 bases, and the junction held 16 bases outside the gene matches. The CDR3 runs to 14 residues. The CDR3 region is CATNPETGVHEQFF. DNA of the CDR3: TGTGCCACCAACCCGGAAACAGGGGTCCACGAGCAGTTCTTC.

This clonotype has a handful of counts. The chain uses TRBV10-3 and TRBJ2-1; 13 bases align to TRBD2. Germline CDR1 is ENHRY and CDR2 is SYGVKD. Unmatched junction bases numbered 4, after V lost 9 bases and J lost 5 bases. The length of the CDR3 is 14 residues. The CDR3 reads CAISGLAGDNEQFF. In DNA form, the CDR3 reads TGTGCCATATCCGGACTAGCGGGGGACAATGAGCAGTTCTTC.

V usage is TRBV7-9 and J usage is TRBJ2-1; D could derive from TRBD1 or TRBD2 (5 bases each). There are 14 residues in the CDR3. Germline values: CDR1 SEHNR, CDR2 FQNEAQ (reference sequence). Trimming took off 5 bases at V and 6 bases at J, with 14 bases between the two ends. CDR3: CASSHRDPPNEQFF. Here the CDR3 DNA reads TGTGCCAGCAGCCACCGGGACCCGCCCAATGAGCAGTTCTTC.

The rearrangement uses TRBV12-3 or TRBV12-4 and TRBJ2-7, with TRBD1 matching over 7 bases. After removal of 3 bases from V and 3 bases from J, the junction contained 2 bases not matched to a gene. The CDR3 totals 13 residues. CDR3 sequence: CASSFTGDYEQYF. The CDR3 DNA reads TGTGCCAGCAGTTTTACAGGGGACTACGAGCAGTACTTC.

This CDR3 is CATTTGAGDEQFF. CDR3 nucleotides: TGTGCCACCACGACAGGGGCAGGGGATGAGCAGTTCTTC. The chain joins TRBV15 to TRBJ2-1; 8 bases map to TRBD1. The CDR3 runs 13 residues. CDR1 and CDR2 (germline): LNHNV, YYDKDF (reference sequence). Trimming removed 7 bases from V and 8 bases from J; junction bases left unmatched: 7.

Regarding this clonotype: One end of the junction is discordant with germline, which a read error may explain. J is TRBJ2-5 and V is TRBV29-1; 7 nucleotides align to TRBD2. The CDR3 has 14 amino acids. Germline values: CDR1 SQVTM, CDR2 ANQGSEA. The CDR3 reads CGVEDLPGGATQYF. The CDR3 DNA sequence: TGCGGCGTTGAAGATCTTCCGGGAGGCGCGACCCAGTACTTC. The full variable domain, with the rest looked up from reference TRBV29-1 and TRBJ2-5, is SAVISQKPSRDICQRGTSLTIQCQVDSQVTMMFWYRQQPGQSLTLIATANQGSEATYESGFVIDKFPISRPNLTFSTLTVSNMSPEDSSIYLCGVEDLPGGATQYFGPGTRLLVL.

The chain is built from TRBV15 and TRBJ2-7, with D unclear. Trimming removed 0 bases from V and 5 bases from J, with 14 bases in between. Germline CDR1 LNHNV, CDR2 YYDKDF (reference sequence). The CDR3 spans 15 residues. The CDR3 loop reads CATSRDLALGHEQYF. The CDR3 DNA reads TGTGCCACCAGCAGAGATTTAGCCCTTGGTCACGAGCAGTACTTC.

The sample holds a few counts of this clonotype. Written as DNA, the CDR3 is TGCGCCAGCAGCCAAGCCCGTGAAAAACTGTTTTTT. It translates to CASSQAREKLFF. The chain carries TRBV4-1 and TRBJ1-4; no clear D gene. Germline CDR1 and CDR2: MGHRA and YSYEKL. This CDR3 contains 12 residues. Trimming pared 1 base from V and 7 bases from J, leaving 4 bases between.

The chain combines TRBV6-1 with TRBJ2-7, with a possible D match to TRBD2 (6 bases). The CDR3 spans 17 residues. Trimming shortened V by 5 bases and J by 0 bases, and 20 bases separated the two germline ends. Germline assignment: CDR1 MNHNS and CDR2 SASEGT. CDR3 DNA sequence: TGTGCCAGCAGTCCTAAGCCTCATATGGGGGGCTCCTACGAGCAGTACTTC. Its translation is CASSPKPHMGGSYEQYF.

This clonotype has more than one count but fewer than ten. V gene TRBV11-2 combines with J gene TRBJ2-7, with D perhaps TRBD2 (5 bases). Per the germline V gene, CDR1 is SGHAT and CDR2 is FQNNGV. The CDR3 contains 14 residues. The V end was cut by 1 base, the J end by 7 bases, with 14 bases between. The CDR3 region has the DNA TGTGCCAGCAGCTTAGTTTACGGAGAGCGGGAGCAGTACTTC. Protein product: CASSLVYGEREQYF. The full variable domain, in which reference TRBV11-2 and TRBJ2-7 provide the parts outside the CDR3, is EAGVAQSPRYKIIEKRQSVAFWCNPISGHATLYWYQQILGQGPKLLIQFQNNGVVDDSQLPKDRFSAERLKGVDSTLKIQPAKLEDSAVYLCASSLVYGEREQYFGPGTRLTVT.

The rearrangement links TRBV6-5 to TRBJ2-2; perhaps TRBD1 as D (6 bases). Germline values: CDR1 MNHEY, CDR2 SVGAGI. Deletions cut 5 bases from V and 5 bases from J, with 9 bases between. The CDR3 contains 13 residues. CDR3 nucleotide sequence: TGTGCCAGCAGTACCGGACAGACCGGGGAGCTGTTTTTT. Its translation is CASSTGQTGELFF.

This clonotype was picked up a small number of times. One end of the junction does not line up with germline, which may come from a read error. The rearrangement links TRBV3-1 to TRBJ2-5; the D gene is possibly TRBD2 (7 bases). The CDR3 is 13 amino acids. Germline V gene sequence: CDR1 LGHDT, CDR2 YNNKEL (reference sequence). CDR3 sequence (DNA): TGTGCCGGCAGCTCCGGGGGGCCGGAGACCCAGTACTTC. Its translation: CAGSSGGPETQYF.

The chain is built from TRBV12-3 or TRBV12-4 and TRBJ2-7; D call uncertain. The CDR3 sequence is 14 residues long. V was pared by 5 bases and J by 4 bases, with 15 bases between. The DNA of the CDR3 is TGTGCCAGCAGTACCGCCGGCGCGGAGTACGAGCAGTACTTC. Protein: CASSTAGAEYEQYF.

The rearrangement links TRBV12-3 or TRBV12-4 to TRBJ2-2; D is unclear. The germline V and J ends were trimmed by 8 bases and 5 bases, with 12 bases remaining between them. CDR3 size: 13 residues. The CDR3 DNA is TGTGCCAGCCAGATGGTGGGAACCGGGGAGCTGTTTTTT. It yields the protein CASQMVGTGELFF.

The chain uses TRBV4-3 and TRBJ1-6; no clear D. The CDR3 length is 15 residues. V lost 0 bases and J 8 bases, leaving 11 bases between the germline ends. Germline V gene data show CDR1 as LGHNA and CDR2 as YSLEER. CDR3 in amino acids: CASSQDKAGYSPLHF. In DNA form, the CDR3 reads TGCGCCAGCAGCCAAGATAAGGCGGGGTATTCACCCCTCCACTTT.

This clonotype has a single count. The gene calls are TRBV24-1 and TRBJ2-3, with D perhaps matching TRBD1 (6 bases). This CDR3 has 18 amino acids. V lost 0 bases and J lost 1, with 16 bases in between. Germline V CDR1 and CDR2: KGHDR, SFDVKD. CDR3: CATSDLEGCPGGTDTQYF. CDR3 nucleotides: TGTGCCACCAGTGATTTGGAGGGTTGTCCAGGGGGCACAGATACGCAGTATTTT.

The genes are TRBV5-1 and TRBJ2-1, with 7 bases fitting TRBD2. CDR1 is SGHRS and CDR2 is YFSETQ in the germline V gene. CDR3 length: 14 residues. Trimming removed 5 bases from V and 1 base from J; junction bases left unmatched: 3. The CDR3 DNA reads as TGCGCCAGCAGGGGACTAACGTCCTACAATGAGCAGTTCTTC. Its translation: CASRGLTSYNEQFF.